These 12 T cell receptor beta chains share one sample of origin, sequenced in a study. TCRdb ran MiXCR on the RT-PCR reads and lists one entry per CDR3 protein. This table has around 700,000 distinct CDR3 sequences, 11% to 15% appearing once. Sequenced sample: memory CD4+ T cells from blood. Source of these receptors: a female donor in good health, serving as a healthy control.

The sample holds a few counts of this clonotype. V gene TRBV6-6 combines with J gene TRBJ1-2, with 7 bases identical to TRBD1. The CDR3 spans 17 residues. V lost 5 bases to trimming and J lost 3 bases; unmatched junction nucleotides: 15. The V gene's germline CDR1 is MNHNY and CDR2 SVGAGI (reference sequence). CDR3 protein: CASSAQPGQNIDYGYTF. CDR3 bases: TGTGCCAGCAGTGCACAACCGGGACAGAACATTGACTATGGCTACACCTTC.

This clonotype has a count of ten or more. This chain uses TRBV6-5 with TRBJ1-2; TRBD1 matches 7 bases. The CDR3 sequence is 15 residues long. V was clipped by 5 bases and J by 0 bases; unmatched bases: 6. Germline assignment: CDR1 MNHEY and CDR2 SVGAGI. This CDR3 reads CASSQPTGTNYGYTF. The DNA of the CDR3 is TGTGCCAGCAGTCAACCGACAGGGACTAACTATGGCTACACCTTC.

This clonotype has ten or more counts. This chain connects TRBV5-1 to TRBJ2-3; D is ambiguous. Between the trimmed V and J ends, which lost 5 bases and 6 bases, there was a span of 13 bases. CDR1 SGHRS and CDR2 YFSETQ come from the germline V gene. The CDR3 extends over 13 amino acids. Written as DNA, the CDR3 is TGCGCCAGCAGGGTGGGCCACACGGATACGCAGTATTTT. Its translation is CASRVGHTDTQYF.

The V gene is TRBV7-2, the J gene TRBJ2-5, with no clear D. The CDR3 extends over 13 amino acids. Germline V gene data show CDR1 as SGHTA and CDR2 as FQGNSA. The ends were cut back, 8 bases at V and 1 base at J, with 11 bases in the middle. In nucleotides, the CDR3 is TGTGCCAGCGGTAAGAGAGTCCAAGAGACCCAGTACTTC. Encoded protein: CASGKRVQETQYF. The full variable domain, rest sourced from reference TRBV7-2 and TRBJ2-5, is GAGVSQSPSNKVTEKGKDVELRCDPISGHTALYWYRQSLGQGLEFLIYFQGNSAPDKSGLPSDRFSAERTGGSVSTLTIQRTQQEDSAVYLCASGKRVQETQYFGPGTRLLVL.

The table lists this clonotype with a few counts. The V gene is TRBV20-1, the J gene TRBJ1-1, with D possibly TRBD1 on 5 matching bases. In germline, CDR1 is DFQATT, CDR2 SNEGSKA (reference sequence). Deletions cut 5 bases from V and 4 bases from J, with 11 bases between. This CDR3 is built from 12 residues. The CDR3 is CSASRQITEAFF. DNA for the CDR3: TGCAGTGCTTCCCGACAGATCACTGAAGCTTTCTTT.

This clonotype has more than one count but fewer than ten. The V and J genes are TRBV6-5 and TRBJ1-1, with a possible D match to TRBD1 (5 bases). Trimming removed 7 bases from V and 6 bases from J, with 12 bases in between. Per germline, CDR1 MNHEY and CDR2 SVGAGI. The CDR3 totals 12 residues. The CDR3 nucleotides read TGTGCCAGCAATAAACTAGGGGCTGAAGCTTTCTTT. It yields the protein CASNKLGAEAFF.

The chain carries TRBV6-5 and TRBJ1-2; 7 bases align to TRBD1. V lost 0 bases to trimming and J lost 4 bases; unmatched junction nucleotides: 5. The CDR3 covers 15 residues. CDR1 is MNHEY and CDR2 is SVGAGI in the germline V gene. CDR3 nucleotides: TGTGCCAGCAGTTACTCGTTGGGACAGCCCTATGGCTACACCTTC. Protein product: CASSYSLGQPYGYTF.

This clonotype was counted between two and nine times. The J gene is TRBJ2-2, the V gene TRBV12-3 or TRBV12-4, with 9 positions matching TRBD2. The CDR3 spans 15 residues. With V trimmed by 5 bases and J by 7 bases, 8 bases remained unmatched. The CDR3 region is CASSPQAGGHGELFF. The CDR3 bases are TGTGCCAGCAGTCCCCAAGCGGGAGGTCACGGGGAGCTGTTTTTT.

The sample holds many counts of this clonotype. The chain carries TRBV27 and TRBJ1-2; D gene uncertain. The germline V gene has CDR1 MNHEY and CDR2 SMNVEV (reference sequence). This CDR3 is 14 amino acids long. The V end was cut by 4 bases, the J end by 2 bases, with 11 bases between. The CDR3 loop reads CASSSPKENYGYTF. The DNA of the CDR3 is TGTGCCAGCAGTTCCCCGAAGGAGAACTATGGCTACACCTTC.

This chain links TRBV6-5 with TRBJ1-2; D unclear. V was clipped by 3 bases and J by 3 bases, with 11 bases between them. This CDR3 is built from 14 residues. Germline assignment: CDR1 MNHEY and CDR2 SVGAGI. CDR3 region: CASSYSASYYGYTF. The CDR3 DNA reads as TGTGCCAGCAGTTATTCGGCCAGCTACTATGGCTACACCTTC.

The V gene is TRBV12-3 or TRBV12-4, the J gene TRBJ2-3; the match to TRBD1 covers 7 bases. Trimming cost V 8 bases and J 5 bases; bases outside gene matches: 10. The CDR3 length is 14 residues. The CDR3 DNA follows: TGTGCCAGCGGGGAAAGGGGGCGCGGAGATACGCAGTATTTT. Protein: CASGERGRGDTQYF.

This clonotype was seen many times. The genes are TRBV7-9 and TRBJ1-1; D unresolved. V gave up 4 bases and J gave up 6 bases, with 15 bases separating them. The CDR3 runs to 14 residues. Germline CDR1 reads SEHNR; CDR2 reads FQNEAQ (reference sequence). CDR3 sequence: CASSSRHASAEAFF. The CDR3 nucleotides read TGTGCCAGCAGCTCCCGACATGCCTCGGCTGAAGCTTTCTTT.